Listed below are T cell receptor beta chains from one sample, sequenced in a study of cytomegalovirus exposure and HLA in healthy donors. Repertoires were generated with immunoSEQ multiplex PCR, while TCRdb's copy carries only in-frame clones and drops some. The sample holds about 150,000 clones, approximately 74% seen once. The sequencing input was PBMCs. The receptors derive from a man in his thirties or forties in good health and CMV-seronegative. Each CDR3 is given with its conserved first and last residue. D genes are given only for firm matches. Clone sizes are given selectively: once, few, many, or a class where the clone is expanded.

>TRBV2|NA|TRBD2|TRBJ2-1
TGTGCCAGCAACCCCAGAGACGCGGGAGGCTCCTACAATGAGCAGTTCTTC
CASNPRDAGGSYNEQFF
>TRBV30|NA|TRBD1|TRBJ1-1
TGTGCCTGGAGCCTGACAGGGAAGAGCACTGAAGCTTTCTTT
CAWSLTGKSTEAFF
>TRBV7-2|few|TRBD2|TRBJ2-7
TGTGCCAGCAGCCGTAGCGGGGGAAGCTCCTACGAGCAGTACTTC
CASSRSGGSSYEQYF
>TRBV4-2|NA|TRBD2|TRBJ2-7
TGTGCCAGCAGCCCCGGCCCGGGGGGAAGGTCGGGTTACGAGCAGTACTTC
CASSPGPGGRSGYEQYF
>TRBV28|NA|TRBD2|TRBJ2-7
TGTGCCAGCAGTTCCCAGCGGGGTAATAGGTCCTACGAGCAGTACTTC
CASSSQRGNRSYEQYF
>TRBV6-6|NA|TRBD1|TRBJ2-5
TGTGCCAGCAGCCGGGGACAGGGGACGACGAAGACCCAGTACTTC
CASSRGQGTTKTQYF
>TRBV7-7|NA|NA|TRBJ2-2
TGTGCTAGCAGCCCGATCGGACTAAACACCGGGGAGCTGTTTTTT
CASSPIGLNTGELFF
>TRBV7-9|NA|TRBD1|TRBJ2-1
TGTGCCAGCATGGGACAGGGTGAAGGTGAGCAGTTCTTC
CASMGQGEGEQFF
>TRBV6-1|NA|TRBD2|TRBJ2-2
TGTGCCAGCAGGGGGACTAGCGGACACACCGGGGAGCTGTTTTTT
CASRGTSGHTGELFF
>TRBV7-9|NA|NA|TRBJ2-7
TGTGCCAGCAGCTTAGCTCTTTACGAGCAGTACTTC
CASSLALYEQYF
>TRBV19|NA|TRBD1|TRBJ1-4
TGTGCCAGTACCGCCAGGACAGGCGCTTTTAATGAAAAACTGTTTTTT
CASTARTGAFNEKLFF
>TRBV6-4|few|NA|TRBJ1-1
TGTGCCAGCAGTCTGGGAGGCAGGAAAAACACTGAAGCTTTCTTT
CASSLGGRKNTEAFF
>TRBV20-1|NA|TRBD1|TRBJ1-2
TGCAGTGCTGGGACAGGGGTCGGCTACACCTTC
CSAGTGVGYTF
>TRBV5-6|once|NA|TRBJ2-4
TGTGCCAGCAGCTTGTTAGCTCCCAAAAGGAACATTCAGTACTTC
CASSLLAPKRNIQYF
>TRBV7-8|few|NA|TRBJ2-3
TGTGCCAGCAGCTCCATATGGACAGAAAACACAGATACGCAGTATTTT
CASSSIWTENTDTQYF
>TRBV4-3|NA|NA|TRBJ2-1
TGCGCCAGCAGCCAAGATCGTGGGGGGAGCTCCTACAATGAGCAGTTCTTC
CASSQDRGGSSYNEQFF
>TRBV4-3|NA|NA|TRBJ1-1
TGCGCCAGCAGCCACAGAGGGGGCACTGAAGCTTTCTTT
CASSHRGGTEAFF
>TRBV5-1|NA|TRBD2|TRBJ2-3
TGCGCCAGCAGCAGTGGGACTACCCGGTCAGATACGCAGTATTTT
CASSSGTTRSDTQYF
>TRBV5-1|NA|NA|TRBJ2-3
TGCGCCAGCAGCTGGAGGGGTTCAGATACGCAGTATTTT
CASSWRGSDTQYF
>TRBV7-2|NA|NA|TRBJ1-1
TGTGCCAGCAGCCCGCAAGCAGGGTTGACTGAAGCTTTCTTT
CASSPQAGLTEAFF
>TRBV7-9|NA|NA|TRBJ2-7
TGTGCCAGCAGCTTAAAACAGGGAGACGAGCAGTACTTC
CASSLKQGDEQYF
>TRBV2|NA|NA|TRBJ1-4
TGTGCCAGCAGTGAGTTTCAGCGTGCAACTAATGAAAAACTGTTTTTT
CASSEFQRATNEKLFF
>TRBV9|NA|NA|TRBJ1-2
TGTGCCAGCAACCGGGACACTACTAACTATGGCTACACCTTC
CASNRDTTNYGYTF
>TRBV10-1|NA|NA|TRBJ1-5
TGCGCCAGCACTCCACAGGGAAGCAATCAGCCCCAGAATTTT
CASTPQGSNQPQNF
>TRBV25-1|NA|TRBD1|TRBJ2-2
TGTGCCAGCAGTACCGGGACAGGACACACCGGGGAGCTGTTTTTT
CASSTGTGHTGELFF
>TRBV14|few|NA|TRBJ1-3
TGTGCCAGCAGCCAAAGAGCGGCAGGCTCTGGAAACACCATATATTTT
CASSQRAAGSGNTIYF
>TRBV15|NA|TRBD1|TRBJ2-5
TGTGCCACCAGTACTCGGGACAGAGGGGAGACCCAGTACTTC
CATSTRDRGETQYF
>TRBV27|NA|NA|TRBJ2-7
TGTGCCAGCAGTTCAAGGGGGAGAGCCTACGAGCAGTACTTC
CASSSRGRAYEQYF
>TRBV10-3|NA|NA|TRBJ1-2
TGTGCCATCAGGCCCTCTAGGCAGGGGAATGATGGCTACACCTTC
CAIRPSRQGNDGYTF
>TRBV28|few|NA|TRBJ2-2
TGTGCCAGCAGCGGGGGACCGAACACCGGGGAGCTGTTTTTT
CASSGGPNTGELFF
>TRBV7-9|NA|NA|TRBJ1-4
TGTGCCAGCAGCTTAGCGAGAAACAGGTGGGATGAAAAACTGTTTTTT
CASSLARNRWDEKLFF
>TRBV7-2|NA|TRBD2|TRBJ2-3
TGTGCCAGCAGCTTAGCGCATCTTCGGGGGGGACGCACAGATACGCAGTATTTT
CASSLAHLRGGRTDTQYF
>TRBV4-2|NA|TRBD2|TRBJ2-3
TGTGCCAGCAGCCAAGAGTGGCGGGGGGGCGTAGATACGCAGTATTTT
CASSQEWRGGVDTQYF
>TRBV28|NA|TRBD2|TRBJ2-1
TGTGCCAGCAATAGCGGTAGCGGGGGGGCCCCCTACAATGAGCAGTTCTTC
CASNSGSGGAPYNEQFF
>TRBV27|few|NA|TRBJ1-1
TGTGCCAGCAGTTTTATTGGGGCCGAAGCTTTCTTT
CASSFIGAEAFF
>TRBV19|NA|NA|TRBJ1-5
TGTGCCAGTAGTCGATGGAGAGGGCCCCAGCATTTT
CASSRWRGPQHF
>TRBV7-2|NA|NA|TRBJ1-6
TGTGCCAGCAGCTTTGGGCAGGGGAGCTCACCCCTCCACTTT
CASSFGQGSSPLHF
>TRBV7-9|NA|TRBD1|TRBJ2-5
TGTGCCAGCAGCTTAGCGAATGGACAGGGGGCTCGAGAGACCCAGTACTTC
CASSLANGQGARETQYF
>TRBV6-1|few|NA|TRBJ2-5
TGTGCCAGCGGCACTAAAGAGACCCAGTACTTC
CASGTKETQYF
>TRBV4-3|NA|TRBD1|TRBJ2-1
TGCGCCAGCAGCCGACAGGGGGGTTCCTACAATGAGCAGTTCTTC
CASSRQGGSYNEQFF
>TRBV28|NA|NA|TRBJ2-3
TGTGCCAGCAGTTTGGTTGGGCCGGGGACAGATACGCAGTATTTT
CASSLVGPGTDTQYF